What follows describes a single T cell receptor beta chain. The data were taken from a study of T cells of healthy individuals. TCRdb recomputed calls from the 5' RACE reads with MiXCR, one row per CDR3 protein. This table has about 41,000 distinct CDR3 sequences, about 4.5% appearing once. CDR1 is SGHKS, CDR2 YYEKEE, per germline (reference sequence). Between the trimmed V and J ends, which lost 3 bases and 10 bases, there was a span of 17 bases. The length of the CDR3 is 14 residues. The chain recombines TRBV5-5 with TRBJ2-1, with D perhaps being TRBD1 or TRBD2 (5 bases each). The clonotype originates from a human donor in good health. The CDR3: CASSWGTGGLEQFF. DNA for the CDR3: TGTGCCAGCAGCTGGGGGACCGGAGGCTTGGAGCAGTTCTTC.